This T cell receptor (beta chain) emerged from a study of blood T cell repertoires in COVID-19 (dated by TCRdb to about 2020). Background for the entire study: The collaborator samples originated in the United States, Italy and Spain and spanned the acute and convalescent phases of COVID-19. The samples were drawn from two sources: the first 160 participants of the ongoing ImmuneRACE study, and about 1,300 subjects contributed by 6 global collaborators. The dataset comprised deeply sampled blood TCRbeta repertoires from subjects exposed to, actively infected with, or recovered from COVID-19. The material from the prospective study consisted of cDNA or gDNA derived from T cells, B-cell-depleted T cells, or PBMCs. A freely available public database, intended as a resource for researchers studying the immune response to SARS-CoV-2, is where the repertoires were released. A de-identified subject ID, COVID-19 status, age in years and sex were almost always included in the sample metadata. HLA class I and class II types, where available, came from metadata supplied by the sample provider rather than from assay-based typing. Results and caveats for the whole study, not just this receptor: The amount of clinical and demographic metadata varied by source and participant and was provided uncurated.

One collaborating source in Seattle enrolled patients while the patients were actively infected and followed the patients over time throughout the course of disease. The collaborating institutions used their own protocols to collect whole blood in K2EDTA tubes. For TCRbeta analysis, collaborators shipped samples in one of three forms: frozen whole blood, isolated PBMCs, or DNA extracted from either of those sample types. This clone has more than one count but fewer than ten. Its antigen remains unidentified. Within one base of it there is no much larger clone, and no base qualities were kept. TCRbeta CDR3 regions were amplified from genomic DNA by means of the immunoSEQ Assay, a bias-controlled multiplex PCR. Processing in the source paper ran as follows. The number of nucleated cells in each sample was estimated by amplification of reference gene primers within the assay. To quantify the absolute abundance of each unique TCRbeta CDR3 rearrangement, sequence reads were collapsed and filtered. Productive Simpson clonality was computed per sample as the square root of Simpson's diversity index over productive rearrangements. TCRdb took over this immuneACCESS table, retaining in-frame rearrangements with V and J assigned. Such tables are incomplete; in checked studies, under half of the missing clones stem from an unresolved V gene, and the remainder is unexplained. V and J calls and clone size are those listed in that table; D and trimming were worked out from the DNA. This sample has 180,000 or so clones in its table, and about 81% of those were observed once. The ten largest clonotypes hold around 11% of the sample.

This TCR was sampled from an elderly woman with COVID-19, enrolled during active disease. The sample was peripheral blood.

The bases are TGTGCCAGCAGTTTAAGGGCCAGGGGCTCCAATCAGCCCCAGCATTTT. Its protein product is CASSLRARGSNQPQHF. The chain was built from TRBV28 and TRBJ1-5, with TRBD1 as a weak D call on 6 bases. In the germline V gene, CDR1 corresponds to MDHEN and CDR2 to SYDVKM. Including cysteine and phenylalanine, the CDR3 has 16 amino acids. CDR3 DNA is the only sequence kept; it has 48 bases, read in frame from the first base. Deletion took 2 bases off V and 3 bases off J, with a span of 14 bases between the germline ends.